Each of the 22 T cell receptor beta chains below was sequenced from the same sample in a study of blood T cells in healthy people across ages. A second roughly 6 to 12 cycle PCR used barcoded and J-beta primers. One entry per CDR3 protein results from TCRdb running MiXCR on the 5' RACE reads. The table records around 1,800,000 distinct CDR3 sequences, about two fifths of them present only once. Material for sequencing was blood. These receptor sequences come from a human donor in good health.

The chain has TRBV29-1 and TRBJ2-3; the match to TRBD1 covers 9 bases. V gave up 3 bases and J gave up 3 bases; unmatched junction bases: 7. The CDR3 has 15 amino acids. Germline loops: CDR1 SQVTM, CDR2 ANQGSEA. The CDR3 spells CSVEGQGMETDTQYF. The CDR3 region has the DNA TGCAGCGTTGAGGGACAGGGTATGGAGACAGATACGCAGTATTTT.

This clonotype was observed a few times. This chain uses TRBV3-1 with TRBJ2-3; D call uncertain. Between the trimmed V and J ends, which lost 2 bases and 4 bases, there was a span of 7 bases. The CDR3 extends over 13 amino acids. The germline gives CDR1 LGHDT, CDR2 YNNKEL (reference sequence). CDR3 in DNA: TGTGCCAGCAGCCAACCTCTCGCAGATACGCAGTATTTT. It specifies CASSQPLADTQYF.

The J gene is TRBJ2-5, the V gene TRBV10-3, with 11 positions matching TRBD2. The CDR3 covers 16 residues. CDR1 is ENHRY, CDR2 SYGVKD, per germline. Germline trimming cut 6 bases from V and 1 base from J; bases unmatched to any gene: 7. The CDR3 spells CAISPPGTSGQETQYF. In DNA form, the CDR3 reads TGTGCCATCAGCCCCCCCGGGACTAGCGGCCAAGAGACCCAGTACTTC.

This clonotype turned up a few times. The chain couples TRBV2 to TRBJ1-1; D perhaps matches TRBD1 (6 bases). The CDR3 runs 15 residues. Germline loops: CDR1 SNHLY, CDR2 FYNNEI. Trimming stripped 10 bases from V and 1 base from J, with 19 bases between. CDR3 DNA: TGTGCCACCTTAGGAACCGGGACATCGAACACTGAAGCTTTCTTT. Protein product: CATLGTGTSNTEAFF. The variable domain in full, with the rest retrieved from reference TRBV2 and TRBJ1-1, is EPEVTQTPSHQVTQMGQEVILRCVPISNHLYFYWYRQILGQKVEFLVSFYNNEISEKSEIFDDQFSVERPDGSNFTLKIRSTKLEDSAMYFCATLGTGTSNTEAFFGQGTRLTVV.

This chain links TRBV6-2 or TRBV6-3 with TRBJ2-7; D not resolved. The CDR3 has 13 residues. The germline V and J ends were trimmed by 6 bases and 2 bases, with 11 bases remaining between them. The germline V gene has CDR1 MNHEY and CDR2 SVGEGT. CDR3 residues: CASRDRCPYEQYF. The CDR3 DNA is TGTGCCAGCAGAGACCGGTGCCCCTACGAGCAGTACTTC.

This rearrangement joins TRBV3-1 to TRBJ1-2; D is undetermined. With 8 bases removed from V and 6 bases from J, the gap between germline ends came to 25 bases. Germline CDR1 is LGHDT and CDR2 is YNNKEL (reference sequence). The CDR3 has 16 amino acids. CDR3 bases: TGTGCCAGCCGACTACTACGCTCCTCCCTAGAGGATGGCTACACCTTC. It encodes CASRLLRSSLEDGYTF.

On this clonotype: The junction departs from the called germline gene at one end, perhaps through a read error. The gene calls are TRBV6-5 and TRBJ2-7; D gene ambiguous. From germline, CDR1 is MNHEY and CDR2 SVGAGI. The CDR3 has 14 residues. The CDR3 bases are TGTGCCGGCAGTGGAAGGGAAGGATCCTACGAGCAGTACTTC. Its translation: CAGSGREGSYEQYF.

The chain has TRBV4-3 and TRBJ1-6; 7 positions match TRBD1. Trimming cost V 1 base and J 0 bases; bases outside gene matches: 6. Germline assignment: CDR1 LGHNA and CDR2 YSLEER. The CDR3 consists of 18 residues. The CDR3 DNA reads TGCGCCAGCAGCCAAGGGACAGGCCTAAGCTCCTATAATTCACCCCTCCACTTT. The encoded protein is CASSQGTGLSSYNSPLHF.

V usage is TRBV7-3 and J usage is TRBJ1-2; 7 bases fit TRBD1. Germline V CDR1 and CDR2: SGHTA, FQGTGA. J gave up 0 bases and V 5 bases, and 6 bases lay outside the gene matches. The CDR3 has 15 residues. CDR3 amino acids: CASSPRGDSNYGYTF. The CDR3 DNA is TGTGCCAGCAGCCCCAGGGGGGATTCTAACTATGGCTACACCTTC.

The chain couples TRBV7-8 to TRBJ1-5, with D hard to call. The CDR3 covers 13 residues. The ends were cut back, 3 bases at V and 5 bases at J, with 8 bases in the middle. Germline lookup yields CDR1 SGHVS and CDR2 FQNEAQ. The chain's CDR3 is CASSFRPYQPQHF. CDR3 coding DNA: TGTGCCAGCAGCTTCCGTCCCTATCAGCCCCAGCATTTT.

This clonotype has only a few counts. The chain joins TRBV10-3 to TRBJ2-1; 7 bases fit TRBD2. CDR1 ENHRY and CDR2 SYGVKD come from the germline V gene. CDR3 size: 14 residues. V trimming: 6 bases; J trimming: 0 bases; junction bases outside the gene matches: 2. The CDR3 DNA reads as TGTGCCATCAGGCTAGCGGCCTCCTACAATGAGCAGTTCTTC. Amino acids: CAIRLAASYNEQFF.

This clonotype was seen a handful of times. V and J are TRBV5-1 and TRBJ2-7; tentatively, D is TRBD2 (6 bases). Germline values: CDR1 SGHRS, CDR2 YFSETQ. Trimming pared 4 bases from V and 4 bases from J, leaving 18 bases between. The CDR3 consists of 15 residues. CDR3 loop: CASSDIGSGTYEQYF. The CDR3 DNA is TGCGCCAGCAGCGATATCGGTTCAGGGACTTACGAGCAGTACTTC.

This clonotype was seen once. This chain joins TRBV2 and TRBJ1-2, with 7 bases aligning to TRBD1. CDR3 size: 15 residues. The V gene's germline CDR1 is SNHLY and CDR2 FYNNEI. The junction had 9 bases not matched to a gene; V was cut back by 7 bases and J by 1 base. The CDR3 DNA follows: TGTGCCAGCATCGGGGAGGGGGCGGTTAACTATGGCTACACCTTC. Translating gives CASIGEGAVNYGYTF.

This clonotype came up a few times. The V and J genes are TRBV4-3 and TRBJ2-6; D remains ambiguous. Deletions cut 4 bases from V and 0 bases from J, with 10 bases between. Germline CDR1 is LGHNA and CDR2 is YSLEER. There are 16 residues in the CDR3. The CDR3 DNA is TGCGCCAGCAGCCCAGACACAAGCTCTGGGGCCAACGTCCTGACTTTC. This gives the protein CASSPDTSSGANVLTF.

This sequence joins TRBV6-5 and TRBJ2-7; D is perhaps TRBD1 (5 bases). V lost 11 bases and J lost 2, with 19 bases in between. The V gene's germline CDR1 is MNHEY and CDR2 SVGAGI. The CDR3 totals 14 residues. Here the CDR3 reads CAAREIGRTYEQYF. Written as DNA, the CDR3 is TGTGCCGCCAGGGAAATTGGTCGGACCTACGAGCAGTACTTC.

With regard to this clonotype: The CDR3 carries no conserved terminal phenylalanine or tryptophan, so it likely arises from a read error. The CDR3 loop is CSPARLAAKNIQYS. As DNA, the CDR3 is TGCAGCCCCGCCAGGCTAGCTGCCAAAAACATTCAGTACTCC. The chain couples TRBV20-1 to TRBJ2-4, with a possible D match to TRBD2 (5 bases). Germline V CDR1 and CDR2: DFQATT, SNEGSKA (reference sequence). CDR3 length: 14 amino acids.

A note on this clonotype: A read error may produce the germline difference seen at one junction end. The V and J genes are TRBV7-3 and TRBJ1-1; D ambiguous. Per germline, CDR1 SGHTA and CDR2 FQGTGA. This CDR3 is built from 18 residues. CDR3 sequence reads: CTSSLRYCFGDESTEAFF. In DNA form, the CDR3 reads TGTACCAGCAGCTTAAGGTATTGTTTCGGGGATGAGTCCACTGAAGCTTTCTTT.

The V call is TRBV29-1, the J call TRBJ2-7, with 9 bases matching TRBD1. The ends lost 6 bases at V and 0 bases at J; junction bases unmatched: 6. CDR3 length equals 14 residues. Germline V gene sequence: CDR1 SQVTM, CDR2 ANQGSEA. The CDR3 nucleotides read TGCAGCGTCCCGGACAGGGGAGACTCCTACGAGCAGTACTTC. It yields the protein CSVPDRGDSYEQYF.

This chain uses TRBV19 with TRBJ2-1, with D perhaps matching TRBD1 or TRBD2 (5 bases each). Germline assignment: CDR1 LNHDA and CDR2 SQIVND (reference sequence). Trimming pared 6 bases from V and 3 bases from J, leaving 18 bases between. This CDR3 has 16 residues. The CDR3 reads CASRPPPGPYYNEQFF. The CDR3 DNA follows: TGTGCCAGTAGGCCTCCACCGGGACCCTACTACAATGAGCAGTTCTTC.

This CDR3 is CASKGQNTEAFF. Here the CDR3 DNA reads TGTGCCAGCAAGGGACAGAACACTGAAGCTTTCTTT. The rearrangement uses TRBV18 and TRBJ1-1; TRBD1 might be the D (6 bases). The CDR3 runs to 12 residues. Germline CDR1 KGHSH, CDR2 LQKENI. Trimming took off 8 bases at V and 1 base at J, with 8 bases between the two ends.

This clonotype was counted a few times. The chain has TRBV12-3 or TRBV12-4 and TRBJ1-2, with a possible D match to TRBD1 (5 bases). V lost 7 bases to trimming and J lost 2 bases, with 20 bases between them. The CDR3 extends over 16 amino acids. CDR3 sequence: CASTPYGGIGNYGYTF. The CDR3 coding sequence is TGTGCCAGCACCCCTTACGGGGGGATCGGCAACTATGGCTACACCTTC.

This clonotype showed up just a few times. The CDR3 DNA sequence: TGTGCCAGCAGCCTCTACGACACCCACTATGGCTACACCTTC. Protein sequence: CASSLYDTHYGYTF. The chain links TRBV6-2 or TRBV6-3 to TRBJ1-2; D uncertain. Trimming left V 6 bases short and J 3 bases short, with 14 bases between. Looked up from germline, CDR1 is MNHEY and CDR2 is SVGEGT. The CDR3 is made up of 14 amino acids.